A selection of T cell receptor beta chains follows, all from one sample in a study of T-cell memory formation after mild COVID-19. TCRdb recomputed calls from the 5' RACE reads with MiXCR, one row per CDR3 protein. The sample has approximately 210,000 distinct CDR3 sequences, around 27% seen once. Sequencing used PBMCs or a T cell subset sorted from them (not recorded which). The source is an adult woman who had mild COVID-19 (a few samples of this study predate the infection). Cell type and time point are not known. The CDR3 runs from the conserved cysteine through the conserved F or W. A D gene is named only where the DNA matches it firmly. Clone size appears in some rows only: once, few, many, or a class for an expanded clone.

CDR3 DNA,CDR3 protein,D gene,clone size,V gene,CDR3 length,J gene
TGTGCCAGCAGCGTCGGGACAACGAGGGGCTACGAGCAGTACTTC,CASSVGTTRGYEQYF,NA,NA,TRBV9,15,TRBJ2-7
TGTGCCAGCAGTGGGGGACTCCACGAGCAGTACTTC,CASSGGLHEQYF,NA,NA,TRBV25-1,12,TRBJ2-7
TGCGCCAGCAGCTTGGATTCGCAGGTTGAGGGCTACACCTTC,CASSLDSQVEGYTF,NA,NA,TRBV5-1,14,TRBJ1-2
TGTGCCAGCAGCCCAGGGATAAAGGACAAGGGTTCACCCCTCCACTTT,CASSPGIKDKGSPLHF,NA,few,TRBV7-6,16,TRBJ1-6
TGTGCCAGCAGCGTAGGCAGGATAGATACGCAGTATTTT,CASSVGRIDTQYF,NA,once,TRBV9,13,TRBJ2-3
TGTGCCTGTCCAGGACAGGTCAACCGGCACTATGGCTACACCTTC,CACPGQVNRHYGYTF,TRBD1,NA,TRBV30,15,TRBJ1-2
TGTGCCAGCAGCCAACTCTCCGGGGCGCACGGAGGCGAGCAGTACTTC,CASSQLSGAHGGEQYF,NA,NA,TRBV3-1,16,TRBJ2-7
TGCAGTGCAAGAGTGGCAGGGGGTAGCAATCAGCCCCAGCATTTT,CSARVAGGSNQPQHF,TRBD1,NA,TRBV20-1,15,TRBJ1-5
TGTGCCACCAGTGATCCCCACAGGGGGGCCTACAATGAGCAGTTCTTC,CATSDPHRGAYNEQFF,TRBD1,few,TRBV24-1,16,TRBJ2-1
TGTGCCAGCAGCTTAGGGACTAGCGGGGGACACGAGCAGTACTTC,CASSLGTSGGHEQYF,TRBD2,few,TRBV7-6,15,TRBJ2-7
TGTGCCAGCAGGCCCACCCAGGGCCCAACAGATACGCAGTATTTT,CASRPTQGPTDTQYF,NA,NA,TRBV11-3,15,TRBJ2-3
TGTGCCAGCAGAAGGAATAGCGGGAGGGCTTCCTACGAGCAGTACTTC,CASRRNSGRASYEQYF,TRBD2,few,TRBV6-2/TRBV6-3,16,TRBJ2-7
TGTGCCAGCAGCCAGATTACAACGGGGCCCGGGGAGCTGTTTTTT,CASSQITTGPGELFF,NA,NA,TRBV3-1,15,TRBJ2-2
TGTGCCAGCAGCCAAGGCGGCGCGGACAATGAGCAGTTCTTC,CASSQGGADNEQFF,NA,many,TRBV4-2,14,TRBJ2-1
TGTGCCAGCAGTGATACGATGAGGGCTTGGGGCTACACCTTC,CASSDTMRAWGYTF,NA,few,TRBV2,14,TRBJ1-2
TGTGCCAGCAGCGTAGGAGGAGGGCAGGGAGAGCAGTTCTTC,CASSVGGGQGEQFF,NA,NA,TRBV9,14,TRBJ2-1
TGTGCTAGCAGCGCCTCAGCGGGAGGCCTATACGAGCAGTACTTC,CASSASAGGLYEQYF,TRBD2,NA,TRBV7-7,15,TRBJ2-7
TGCGCCAGCAGCAACCCCCGGGGAAATGAGCAGTTCTTC,CASSNPRGNEQFF,NA,NA,TRBV5-1,13,TRBJ2-1
TGCGCCAGCAGCTTGGGCGGGGATAGCAATCAGCCCCAGCATTTT,CASSLGGDSNQPQHF,NA,few,TRBV5-1,15,TRBJ1-5
TGTGCCAGCAGGGGGGGGCTGAACACTGAAGCTTTCTTT,CASRGGLNTEAFF,NA,few,TRBV7-9,13,TRBJ1-1
TGTGCCAGCAGCCCCCGGGAGGGGAAAGAGACCCAGTACTTC,CASSPREGKETQYF,TRBD2,few,TRBV16,14,TRBJ2-5
TGCAGCGTTGTATCGGTAGCGGGGGGGTCGGATACGCAGTATTTT,CSVVSVAGGSDTQYF,TRBD2,NA,TRBV29-1,15,TRBJ2-3
TGTGCCAGCAGTTACGACAGGGGGAATGAGCAGTTCTTC,CASSYDRGNEQFF,TRBD1,NA,TRBV6-5,13,TRBJ2-1
TGCAGTGCTAGAGATTCCCCCGGGACAGGGGGTCGAGAGCAGTACTTC,CSARDSPGTGGREQYF,TRBD1,few,TRBV20-1,16,TRBJ2-7
TGTGCCAGTAGTCGAGGACAAGTCTACGAGCAGTACTTC,CASSRGQVYEQYF,NA,few,TRBV19,13,TRBJ2-7
TGTGCCAGCCGGTGGGGGAACACTGAAGCTTTCTTT,CASRWGNTEAFF,NA,few,TRBV6-2/TRBV6-3,12,TRBJ1-1
TGCGCCAGCAGCCAAGATCGGCAGGGCGGCAGCTACACCTTC,CASSQDRQGGSYTF,NA,NA,TRBV4-3,14,TRBJ1-2
TGCAGCGTTGTATGGACAGGACTACTCTACGAGCAGTACTTC,CSVVWTGLLYEQYF,NA,NA,TRBV29-1,14,TRBJ2-7
TGTGCCAGCACTCTGACTAGCGGGAGCGGGGATACGCAGTATTTT,CASTLTSGSGDTQYF,TRBD2,few,TRBV2,15,TRBJ2-3
TGTGCCAGCTCACCGAACAGGGGGAGCACAGATACGCAGTATTTT,CASSPNRGSTDTQYF,TRBD1,few,TRBV18,15,TRBJ2-3